The 13 T cell receptor beta chains below were found in one sample sequenced in a study of T cells in Graves' hyperthyroidism and ophthalmopathy. TCR beta CDR3 sequences were amplified from RNA transcripts. Primed by the HTBI set, a first-round RT-PCR was run on the TCR CDR3. TCRdb recomputed calls from the multiplex PCR reads with MiXCR, one row per CDR3 protein. The table has about 840,000 distinct CDR3 sequences, 35% to 40% seen once. The material sequenced was blood. These receptors were obtained from a man between 18 and 35 years old with Graves' hyperthyroidism.

For this clonotype: Sequence at one end of the junction differs from germline and may be a read error. DNA of the CDR3: TGCGCCAGCAGCGAAGTATGTATCGGGGGTGAAAAACTGTTTTTT. Translated: CASSEVCIGGEKLFF. This rearrangement joins TRBV7-9 to TRBJ1-4, with a tentative D call TRBD1 (5 bases). This CDR3 comprises 15 residues. Germline V gene sequence: CDR1 SEHNR, CDR2 FQNEAQ (reference sequence).

This clonotype has more than one count but fewer than ten. This rearrangement joins TRBV5-1 to TRBJ2-7; tentatively, D is TRBD2 (6 bases). CDR3 length equals 14 residues. The V gene lost 0 bases and the J gene lost 6 bases, with 13 bases spanning the gap. Germline-derived CDR1 and CDR2 are SGHRS and YFSETQ. Written as DNA, the CDR3 is TGCGCCAGCAGCTTGGGGACATCCGGGGGCGAGCAGTACTTC. As protein: CASSLGTSGGEQYF.

This sequence joins TRBV7-9 and TRBJ2-2; D is unclear. The CDR3 covers 15 residues. V dropped 5 bases and J dropped 1 base, with 11 bases sitting between them. CDR1 is SEHNR, CDR2 FQNEAQ, per germline (reference sequence). The chain's CDR3 is CASSPARQNTGELFF. DNA of the CDR3: TGTGCCAGCAGCCCCGCCCGACAGAACACCGGGGAGCTGTTTTTT.

V gene TRBV29-1 combines with J gene TRBJ2-1, with unresolved D. The CDR3 runs 11 residues. Germline V gene sequence: CDR1 SQVTM, CDR2 ANQGSEA. V shed 4 bases and J shed 4 bases, with 5 bases lying between them. CDR3: CSVVGYNEQFF. DNA for the CDR3: TGCAGCGTTGTGGGGTACAATGAGCAGTTCTTC.

V is TRBV2 and J is TRBJ2-6, with TRBD1 identical over 9 bases. There are 15 residues in the CDR3. J lost 3 bases, V lost 8 bases, and 5 bases had no gene match. Germline V lookup: CDR1 SNHLY, CDR2 FYNNEI. DNA for the CDR3: TGTGCCAGCGATACAGGGGGCGGTGGGGCCAACGTCCTGACTTTC. Protein sequence: CASDTGGGGANVLTF.

The V and J genes are TRBV10-3 and TRBJ1-2; D might be TRBD1 (6 bases). Germline loops: CDR1 ENHRY, CDR2 SYGVKD. V shed 6 bases and J shed 7 bases, with 24 bases lying between them. This CDR3 region has 16 residues. The CDR3 region has the DNA TGTGCCATCAGCCAACAGGGTGAGCCCTGGGGTCCTGGCTACACCTTC. This codes for CAISQQGEPWGPGYTF.

The chain's CDR3 is CATSSATGAQPQHF. Written as DNA, the CDR3 is TGTGCCACCAGCAGCGCCACGGGGGCTCAGCCCCAGCATTTT. The chain uses TRBV15 and TRBJ1-5; TRBD1 is a possible D gene (6 bases). CDR3 size: 14 residues. Trimming shortened V by 3 bases and J by 6 bases, and 12 bases separated the two germline ends. The V gene's germline CDR1 is LNHNV and CDR2 YYDKDF (reference sequence).

At least ten counts were recorded for this clonotype. The gene calls are TRBV12-3 or TRBV12-4 and TRBJ2-5, with TRBD1 matching 8 bases. The CDR3 has 15 amino acids. V dropped 5 bases and J dropped 5; count of bases not matched to a gene: 10. The CDR3 nucleotides read TGTGCCAGCAGTACCCGGGACAGGCAGGCGGAGACCCAGTACTTC. This encodes CASSTRDRQAETQYF.

There are many counts of this clonotype. This chain uses TRBV11-2 with TRBJ2-5, with D hard to call. V lost 3 bases and J 2 bases, leaving 7 bases between the germline ends. This CDR3 spans 13 amino acids. Per germline, CDR1 SGHAT and CDR2 FQNNGV. As DNA, the CDR3 is TGTGCCAGCAGCTTCGATCTTCAAGAGACCCAGTACTTC. It specifies CASSFDLQETQYF.

This clonotype appeared many times. In DNA, the CDR3 is TGTGCCATCAGTGAGGACGCCGGAAACACCATATATTTT. This encodes CAISEDAGNTIYF. The rearrangement joins TRBV10-3 to TRBJ1-3, with D unclear. Germline-derived CDR1 and CDR2 are ENHRY and SYGVKD. The V end was cut by 2 bases, the J end by 4 bases, with 6 bases between. This CDR3 is built from 13 residues.

J is TRBJ1-1 and V is TRBV13; D perhaps matches TRBD1 (6 bases). Germline V gives CDR1 PRHDT, CDR2 FYEKMQ (reference sequence). There are 10 residues in the CDR3. The V end lost 1 base, the J end lost 13 bases, and 7 bases lay between the germline ends. CDR3 loop: CASSLEGGFF. CDR3 nucleotides: TGTGCCAGCAGCTTAGAGGGGGGTTTCTTT.

This clonotype has a count of ten or more. This chain connects TRBV5-1 to TRBJ2-7, with a possible D match to TRBD1 (5 bases). CDR3 length: 12 amino acids. Trimming stripped 5 bases from V and 6 bases from J, with 12 bases between. CDR1 SGHRS and CDR2 YFSETQ come from the germline V gene. CDR3 DNA: TGCGCCAGCAGTTCGGACATCGCCGAGCAGTACTTC. Residues: CASSSDIAEQYF.

V and J are TRBV2 and TRBJ2-7, with TRBD2 matching over 7 bases. V lost 4 bases, J lost 2 bases, and 8 bases stayed unmatched. The CDR3 runs to 15 residues. Germline CDR1 is SNHLY and CDR2 is FYNNEI. DNA for the CDR3: TGTGCCAGCAGTGCTCTAAGCGGGACCCCCTACGAGCAGTACTTC. Translation gives CASSALSGTPYEQYF.